The 13 T cell receptor beta chains in this list originate from one sample, sequenced in a study of blood T cells in healthy people across ages. Primed by a sample-barcoded 5' primer and a J-beta primer mix, a second PCR proceeded for 7 to 11 cycles. TCRdb redid the calling of the 5' RACE reads with MiXCR, one entry per CDR3 protein. This sample has roughly 700,000 distinct CDR3 sequences, with roughly 49% found just once. Sequencing used blood. Receptor source: a woman aged 55-69 years in good health.

This clonotype was counted a few times. The chain recombines TRBV6-5 with TRBJ2-1; D may be TRBD2 (6 bases). Trimming stripped 5 bases from V and 6 bases from J, with 14 bases between. In germline, CDR1 is MNHEY, CDR2 SVGAGI. The CDR3 loop spans 14 amino acids. The chain's CDR3 is CASSLEGRANEQFF. CDR3 in DNA: TGTGCCAGCAGTCTGGAGGGCAGGGCCAATGAGCAGTTCTTC.

This clonotype was seen a handful of times. The V call is TRBV2, the J call TRBJ1-1; D unresolved. The CDR3 has 13 residues. Germline V lookup: CDR1 SNHLY, CDR2 FYNNEI. Trimming pared 6 bases from V and 1 base from J, leaving 9 bases between. This CDR3 is CASRLDSNTEAFF. In nucleotides, the CDR3 is TGTGCCAGCAGACTGGACTCGAACACTGAAGCTTTCTTT.

In this sample, this clonotype turned up a few times. The chain recombines TRBV5-6 with TRBJ2-7; 8 bases are a match to TRBD2. This CDR3 is built from 15 residues. The V and J ends lost 3 bases and 2 bases, in that order; junction bases with no gene match: 7. The germline gives CDR1 SGHDT, CDR2 YYEEEE. In nucleotides, the CDR3 is TGTGCCAGCAGCTCCTTAGCGGGACCGACCTACGAGCAGTACTTC. It specifies CASSSLAGPTYEQYF.

There are a few counts of this clonotype. The chain links TRBV5-1 to TRBJ2-2, with 10 nucleotides matching TRBD1. The ends lost 4 bases at V and 5 bases at J; junction bases unmatched: 8. Germline V gene data show CDR1 as SGHRS and CDR2 as YFSETQ. The CDR3 extends over 16 amino acids. CDR3 coding DNA: TGCGCCAGCAGCGCTAGACAGGGGGCAGGAACCGGGGAGCTGTTTTTT. Amino acid sequence: CASSARQGAGTGELFF.

V is TRBV10-3 and J is TRBJ2-7; 7 nucleotides line up with TRBD1. This CDR3 region has 15 residues. Germline V gene lookup returns CDR1 ENHRY and CDR2 SYGVKD. Germline trimming cut 6 bases from V and 2 bases from J; bases unmatched to any gene: 10. This chain's CDR3 is CAIRNTGTATYEQYF. For the CDR3, the DNA is TGTGCCATCAGGAACACCGGGACAGCTACCTACGAGCAGTACTTC.

This chain joins TRBV27 and TRBJ2-3; the match to TRBD2 covers 8 bases. With V trimmed by 0 bases and J by 0 bases, 8 bases remained unmatched. The CDR3 is made up of 18 amino acids. Germline lookup yields CDR1 MNHEY and CDR2 SMNVEV (reference sequence). The CDR3, as DNA: TGTGCCAGCAGTTTATCGATCGAAAGCGGGAGCAGCACAGATACGCAGTATTTT. Its translation: CASSLSIESGSSTDTQYF.

The V call is TRBV7-9, the J call TRBJ2-1, with D tentatively TRBD1 (5 bases). The germline V gene has CDR1 SEHNR and CDR2 FQNEAQ (reference sequence). The germline V and J ends were trimmed by 4 bases and 8 bases, with 18 bases remaining between them. The CDR3 totals 15 residues. The CDR3 DNA reads as TGTGCCAGCAGCTCACCTAACAGGTTTTGGGATGAGCAGTTCTTC. Its translation: CASSSPNRFWDEQFF.

The V and J genes are TRBV20-1 and TRBJ1-6; TRBD1 might be the D (5 bases). The CDR3 is 13 residues long. The germline gives CDR1 DFQATT, CDR2 SNEGSKA (reference sequence). V lost 7 bases, J lost 5 bases, and 12 bases lay in between. CDR3 bases: TGCAGTGGGGGGAGTCTAAATAATTCACCCCTCCACTTT. This translates into CSGGSLNNSPLHF.

This clonotype turned up a few times. The chain employs TRBV9 and TRBJ1-4; D is possibly TRBD1 (5 bases). Germline V gene data show CDR1 as SGDLS and CDR2 as YYNGEE. V lost 0 bases and J lost 5, with 11 bases in between. The CDR3 length is 15 residues. The CDR3: CASSVGGVPNEKLFF. DNA of the CDR3: TGTGCCAGCAGCGTAGGAGGGGTACCGAATGAAAAACTGTTTTTT.

The J gene is TRBJ1-1, the V gene TRBV20-1; tentatively, D is TRBD1 (6 bases). Trimming took off 6 bases at V and 4 bases at J, with 12 bases between the two ends. This CDR3 contains 12 residues. From germline, CDR1 is DFQATT and CDR2 SNEGSKA (reference sequence). The CDR3 nucleotides are TGCAGTGCAGCCAGGGGATCCACTGAAGCTTTCTTT. This encodes CSAARGSTEAFF.

The rearrangement links TRBV20-1 to TRBJ2-1; tentatively, D is TRBD1 (6 bases). CDR1 and CDR2 (germline): DFQATT, SNEGSKA (reference sequence). V was shortened by 0 bases and J by 8 bases, with 14 bases between the two germline ends. The CDR3 has 14 residues. The CDR3 nucleotides are TGCAGTGCTAGAGATCCCAGGGGTGGGGATGAGCAGTTCTTC. As protein: CSARDPRGGDEQFF.

Only a few counts were recorded for this clonotype. The V gene is TRBV6-2 or TRBV6-3, the J gene TRBJ2-4; TRBD2 might be the D (6 bases). V lost 7 bases and J lost 8, with 15 bases in between. Per the germline V gene, CDR1 is MNHEY and CDR2 is SVGEGT. CDR3 length: 13 amino acids. The CDR3 here is CASIDYGGDIQYF. The DNA of the CDR3 is TGTGCCAGCATCGACTACGGGGGTGACATTCAGTACTTC.

This clonotype has ten or more counts. V gene TRBV4-3 combines with J gene TRBJ1-1, with 7 bases fitting TRBD1. CDR3 length: 14 amino acids. In germline, CDR1 is LGHNA, CDR2 YSLEER. J gave up 1 base and V 8 bases, and 7 bases lay outside the gene matches. CDR3 nucleotide sequence: TGCGCCAGCGCTCAGACAGGGTCGAACACTGAAGCTTTCTTT. Encoded protein: CASAQTGSNTEAFF.